This TCR beta chain was identified in a study of STAT5B mutations in CD4+ large granular lymphocyte leukemia. Study-level results: Without HLA matching, higher CD4+ than CD8+ T-LGLL clonality could reflect small sample size. Main leukemic clonotypes were patient-specific, but approximately 27% appeared at low frequency elsewhere.

With respect to this clone: Antigen unknown.

Buffy coats from healthy blood donors served as controls. Sequencing was at survey level. Some clones are missing from TCRdb's copy, which holds only in-frame ones; the method was immunoSEQ multiplex PCR. The sample lists about 33,000 clones, roughly 72% seen once, with about 0.3% in the top ten. Germline V CDR1 and CDR2: SNHLY, FYNNEI. CDR3 length: 15 amino acids. The trim removed 4 bases at V and 5 bases at J, leaving 5 bases unmatched. The specimen sequenced was CD4+ T cells from blood buffy coats. The chain links TRBV2 to TRBJ2-3; 11 bases align to TRBD2. This receptor was taken from a human donor in good health. CDR3 sequence: CASSVLAGGVDTQYF. The CDR3 nucleotides read TGTGCCAGCAGTGTATTAGCGGGAGGGGTAGATACGCAGTATTTT.